Below are 26 T cell receptor beta chains sequenced from a single sample in a study of T cells in narcolepsy. Assay: immunoSEQ multiplex PCR; the TCRdb copy retains only in-frame clones and omits some. The data show 25,000 to 35,000 clones, around nine tenths seen once. Input material: CD45RA- memory CD4+ T cells from PBMCs. The receptor source for this set is a human donor with narcolepsy.

The rearrangement joins TRBV2 to TRBJ1-3; D is perhaps TRBD1 (5 bases). V lost 4 bases and J lost 4, with 14 bases in between. Germline CDR1 reads SNHLY; CDR2 reads FYNNEI. CDR3 length: 15 residues. Here the CDR3 reads CASSASGTTGNTIYF. In DNA form, the CDR3 reads TGTGCCAGCAGTGCCTCCGGGACCACAGGAAACACCATATATTTT.

The chain links TRBV18 to TRBJ2-2; D unclear. V lost 4 bases to trimming and J lost 2 bases, with 11 bases between them. Germline V gene data show CDR1 as KGHSH and CDR2 as LQKENI. The CDR3 spans 15 residues. In nucleotides, the CDR3 is TGTGCCAGCTCACATAACCAGGCTAACACCGGGGAGCTGTTTTTT. It is translated as CASSHNQANTGELFF.

This clone was observed a handful of times. V is TRBV7-2 and J is TRBJ1-5; 8 bases map to TRBD1. Trimming at V came to 0 bases and at J to 2 bases, leaving 6 bases not matched to a gene. The CDR3 covers 17 residues. Germline lookup yields CDR1 SGHTA and CDR2 FQGNSA. The CDR3: CASSLATGTGRNQPQHF. As DNA, the CDR3 is TGTGCCAGCAGCTTAGCTACCGGGACAGGCCGCAATCAGCCCCAGCATTTT. Looking up the rest from reference TRBV7-2 and TRBJ1-5 gives the full variable domain: GAGVSQSPSNKVTEKGKDVELRCDPISGHTALYWYRQSLGQGLEFLIYFQGNSAPDKSGLPSDRFSAERTGGSVSTLTIQRTQQEDSAVYLCASSLATGTGRNQPQHFGDGTRLSIL.

This clone was recorded a few times. V and J are TRBV5-6 and TRBJ1-2; D possibly corresponds to TRBD1 (5 bases). Germline V gives CDR1 SGHDT, CDR2 YYEEEE. The CDR3 length is 15 residues. V was pared by 0 bases and J by 2 bases, with 11 bases between. This CDR3 is CASSLGWSGNYGYTF. The CDR3, as DNA: TGTGCCAGCAGCTTGGGGTGGTCAGGGAACTATGGCTACACCTTC.

Concerning this clone: One end of the junction fails to match germline, which may point to a read error. The chain combines TRBV5-1 with TRBJ1-1, with D maybe TRBD1 (6 bases). Germline CDR1 SGHRS, CDR2 YFSETQ. This CDR3 is built from 14 residues. The CDR3 sequence is CASSFLQPGAEASF. The CDR3, as DNA: TGCGCCAGCAGCTTTCTGCAGCCAGGGGCTGAAGCTTCCTTT.

J is TRBJ1-5 and V is TRBV5-4; D remains ambiguous. The V gene lost 3 bases and the J gene lost 2 bases, with 12 bases spanning the gap. Germline V CDR1 and CDR2: SGHNT, YYREEE (reference sequence). The CDR3 loop spans 15 amino acids. Here the CDR3 reads CASSSGPEGNQPQHF. The CDR3 DNA follows: TGTGCCAGCAGCTCGGGCCCGGAGGGCAATCAGCCCCAGCATTTT. Full variable domain (outside the CDR3, taken from reference TRBV5-4 and TRBJ1-5): ETGVTQSPTHLIKTRGQQVTLRCSSQSGHNTVSWYQQALGQGPQFIFQYYREEENGRGNFPPRFSGLQFPNYSSELNVNALELDDSALYLCASSSGPEGNQPQHFGDGTRLSIL.

The chain carries TRBV6-5 and TRBJ2-2; perhaps D is TRBD1 or TRBD2 (5 bases each). V lost 6 bases, J lost 2 bases, and 10 bases lay in between. CDR3 length equals 14 residues. Germline CDR1 and CDR2: MNHEY and SVGAGI. The CDR3 bases are TGTGCCAGCAGATGGGGGTATAACACCGGGGAGCTGTTTTTT. Encoded protein: CASRWGYNTGELFF.

The chain couples TRBV28 to TRBJ1-4; 7 nucleotides match TRBD1. The trim removed 5 bases at V and 11 bases at J, leaving 20 bases unmatched. Germline-derived CDR1 and CDR2 are MDHEN and SYDVKM. The CDR3 is 17 amino acids. Here the CDR3 DNA reads TGTGCCAGCAGTCCCTCGACAGGGAAAGCATACTATGGCAAACTGTTTTTT. Protein product: CASSPSTGKAYYGKLFF.

The chain is built from TRBV5-6 and TRBJ2-5; no definite D call. The CDR3 has 11 residues. Trimming shortened V by 0 bases and J by 6 bases, and 3 bases separated the two germline ends. Germline V CDR1 and CDR2: SGHDT, YYEEEE. The CDR3 sequence: CASSLGQTQYF. As DNA, the CDR3 is TGTGCCAGCAGCTTGGGCCAGACCCAGTACTTC.

This clone has more than one count but fewer than ten. The junction shows a germline mismatch at one end, possibly a read error. The V and J genes are TRBV5-1 and TRBJ2-3, with D possibly being TRBD2 (5 bases). This CDR3 region has 14 residues. CDR1 SGHRS and CDR2 YFSETQ come from the germline V gene. The CDR3 loop is CASSLDFSSDTQYF. Here the CDR3 DNA reads TGCGCCAGCAGTTTGGACTTTAGTTCCGATACGCAGTATTTT.

V usage is TRBV19 and J usage is TRBJ2-7; D remains unclear. This CDR3 spans 13 amino acids. The V end was cut by 6 bases, the J end by 3 bases, with 12 bases between. Per the germline V gene, CDR1 is LNHDA and CDR2 is SQIVND (reference sequence). The CDR3 spells CASSEPYSYEQYF. CDR3 bases: TGTGCCAGTAGCGAACCATACAGCTACGAGCAGTACTTC. Drawing the rest from reference TRBV19 and TRBJ2-7, the complete variable domain is DGGITQSPKYLFRKEGQNVTLSCEQNLNHDAMYWYRQDPGQGLRLIYYSQIVNDFQKGDIAEGYSVSREKKESFPLTVTSAQKNPTAFYLCASSEPYSYEQYFGPGTRLTVT.

The chain joins TRBV5-1 to TRBJ2-3; possibly TRBD1 for D (5 bases). Germline V lookup: CDR1 SGHRS, CDR2 YFSETQ. The length of the CDR3 is 15 residues. V gave up 9 bases and J gave up 0 bases, with 17 bases separating them. In nucleotides, the CDR3 is TGCGCCACCTCCCGCCAGGGTCGTAGCACAGATACGCAGTATTTT. Amino acid sequence: CATSRQGRSTDTQYF.

The chain uses TRBV28 and TRBJ1-2, with 7 bases aligning to TRBD1. Germline CDR1 is MDHEN and CDR2 is SYDVKM. The CDR3 length is 14 residues. Trimming took 9 bases from V and 5 from J; bases not matched to a gene: 12. The CDR3, as DNA: TGTGCCAGTCTAACCGGGACAGTGGGATATGGCTACACCTTC. Translation: CASLTGTVGYGYTF.

In nucleotides, the CDR3 is TGTGCCATCGACGACAGGTACACTGAAGCTTTCTTT. Translation gives CAIDDRYTEAFF. This chain uses TRBV6-5 with TRBJ1-1, with a tentative D call TRBD1 (6 bases). With 10 bases removed from V and 3 bases from J, the gap between germline ends came to 12 bases. This CDR3 is 12 amino acids long. The germline V gene encodes CDR1 MNHEY and CDR2 SVGAGI.

The gene calls are TRBV6-5 and TRBJ2-7; possibly TRBD2 for D (7 bases). The germline V and J ends were trimmed by 5 bases and 6 bases, with 20 bases remaining between them. Per germline, CDR1 MNHEY and CDR2 SVGAGI. CDR3 size: 15 residues. This CDR3 reads CASSPEGVTGGEQYF. The CDR3 nucleotides read TGTGCCAGCAGTCCAGAGGGGGTTACGGGGGGCGAGCAGTACTTC.

The chain has TRBV10-3 and TRBJ2-5, with 9 positions matching TRBD2. In germline, CDR1 is ENHRY, CDR2 SYGVKD. Germline trimming cut 4 bases from V and 2 bases from J; bases unmatched to any gene: 5. This CDR3 region has 15 residues. For the CDR3, the DNA is TGTGCCATCAGTGTGGGGACTAGCAGTCAAGAGACCCAGTACTTC. Protein: CAISVGTSSQETQYF.

The chain joins TRBV15 to TRBJ1-2; TRBD1 might be the D (5 bases). V was trimmed by 2 bases and J by 3 bases, leaving 10 bases between them. The CDR3 is 14 amino acids. CDR1 and CDR2 (germline): LNHNV, YYDKDF (reference sequence). The CDR3 DNA follows: TGTGCCACCAGCAGATCGACAGCCTACTATGGCTACACCTTC. Its translation is CATSRSTAYYGYTF.

This chain links TRBV4-1 with TRBJ2-7; 9 positions match TRBD1. Germline assignment: CDR1 MGHRA and CDR2 YSYEKL. This CDR3 contains 14 residues. V shed 4 bases, J shed 2 bases, and the junction held 3 bases outside the gene matches. The CDR3 loop is CASSPGDRAYEQYF. CDR3 bases: TGCGCCAGCAGCCCAGGGGACAGGGCCTACGAGCAGTACTTC.

The gene calls are TRBV13 and TRBJ1-2; 8 bases are a match to TRBD1. The CDR3 covers 15 residues. Germline-derived CDR1 and CDR2 are PRHDT and FYEKMQ (reference sequence). Losses at the gene ends were 0 bases for V and 8 bases for J; bases not matched to a gene: 8. As DNA, the CDR3 is TGTGCCAGCAGCTTAGGCCCGACAGGGGAGGGCGGCTACACCTTC. The encoded protein is CASSLGPTGEGGYTF.

The rearrangement links TRBV2 to TRBJ1-2, with D possibly matching TRBD1 (6 bases). Per germline, CDR1 SNHLY and CDR2 FYNNEI. The V and J ends lost 4 bases and 8 bases respectively, with 11 bases between them. The CDR3 consists of 12 residues. CDR3 sequence reads: CASSANRVGYTF. CDR3 coding DNA: TGTGCCAGCAGTGCGAACAGGGTGGGCTACACCTTC.

The chain links TRBV5-4 to TRBJ2-2; D unresolved. V dropped 0 bases and J dropped 2 bases, with 8 bases sitting between them. The CDR3 runs 15 residues. Looked up from germline, CDR1 is SGHNT and CDR2 is YYREEE (reference sequence). For the CDR3, the DNA is TGTGCCAGCAGCTTGGTTGGGTTCAACACCGGGGAGCTGTTTTTT. Amino acids: CASSLVGFNTGELFF.

The chain carries TRBV6-5 and TRBJ2-7; the D gene is possibly TRBD2 (6 bases). V lost 6 bases and J 2 bases, leaving 14 bases between the germline ends. From germline, CDR1 is MNHEY and CDR2 SVGAGI. This CDR3 is built from 14 residues. The CDR3 loop is CASSHGEATYEQYF. The DNA for the CDR3 is TGTGCCAGCAGCCATGGGGAGGCGACCTACGAGCAGTACTTC.

V usage is TRBV7-9 and J usage is TRBJ2-7; 7 bases fit TRBD1. This CDR3 spans 13 amino acids. The V gene end was trimmed by 5 bases and the J gene end by 0 bases; junction bases not matched to a gene: 1. Per germline, CDR1 SEHNR and CDR2 FQNEAQ (reference sequence). The CDR3 DNA reads as TGTGCCAGCAGCCGGGACAGCTCCTACGAGCAGTACTTC. It yields the protein CASSRDSSYEQYF.

The V gene is TRBV19, the J gene TRBJ2-7; maybe TRBD1 (5 bases). Germline values: CDR1 LNHDA, CDR2 SQIVND (reference sequence). The V and J ends lost 6 bases and 7 bases respectively, with 13 bases between them. There are 12 residues in the CDR3. The CDR3: CASSYRLPEQYV. CDR3 nucleotides: TGTGCCAGTAGCTACAGGCTCCCGGAGCAGTACGTC.

This clone has only a few counts. V and J are TRBV19 and TRBJ2-2, with TRBD2 as a possible D gene (5 bases). This CDR3 region has 14 residues. The V end lost 3 bases, the J end lost 3 bases, and 8 bases lay between the germline ends. Per the germline V gene, CDR1 is LNHDA and CDR2 is SQIVND (reference sequence). CDR3 amino acids: CASSIWGDTGELFF. The CDR3 DNA follows: TGTGCCAGTAGTATTTGGGGAGACACCGGGGAGCTGTTTTTT.

This clone was counted a single time. The chain is built from TRBV20-1 and TRBJ2-1; D is unclear. The germline V gene has CDR1 DFQATT and CDR2 SNEGSKA (reference sequence). The V and J ends lost 4 bases and 12 bases respectively, with 13 bases between them. The CDR3 covers 11 residues. CDR3 DNA sequence: TGCAGTGCTAACTTTGGTAGTCTGCAGTTCTTC. It specifies CSANFGSLQFF.